These 2 T cell receptor beta chains originate from one sample sequenced in a study of chemoradiotherapy in HPV16-positive cancers. Clones were sequenced by immunoSEQ multiplex PCR, and TCRdb holds only the in-frame ones, with some missing. The sample yields 3,000 or so clones, more than 85% seen once. This sample comprised tumor tissue, obtained from a patient who underwent chemoradiotherapy. The receptors were gathered from a human donor with HPV-associated anogenital cancer.

The chain links TRBV5-4 to TRBJ2-7; 9 nucleotides line up with TRBD2. The ends lost 6 bases at V and 6 bases at J; junction bases unmatched: 10. Germline CDR1 SGHNT, CDR2 YYREEE (reference sequence). The CDR3 is made up of 14 amino acids. The DNA for the CDR3 is TGTGCCAGCAACAGCGGGGGGCAAATCGGCGAGCAGTACTTC. Its protein product is CASNSGGQIGEQYF.

The chain recombines TRBV5-1 with TRBJ2-1, with 8 bases identical to TRBD2. This CDR3 region has 15 residues. Unmatched junction bases numbered 6, after V lost 5 bases and J lost 2 bases. Germline V gives CDR1 SGHRS, CDR2 YFSETQ. The CDR3, as DNA: TGCGCCAGCAGGATTGACGGGGGGGCCTACAATGAGCAGTTCTTC. It is translated as CASRIDGGAYNEQFF. Variable domain in full (rest from reference TRBV5-1 and TRBJ2-1): KAGVTQTPRYLIKTRGQQVTLSCSPISGHRSVSWYQQTPGQGLQFLFEYFSETQRNKGNFPGRFSGRQFSNSRSEMNVSTLELGDSALYLCASRIDGGAYNEQFFGPGTRLTVL.